Described below is a single TCR beta chain sequence and its context. Antigen: not known. The data were taken from a study of Graves' ophthalmopathy and Graves' hyperthyroidism. Study results and caveats: Blood also contained most of the expanded thyroid clonotypes above 0.001 frequency. A roughly 81% specificity and 85% to 90% sensitivity were achieved by a 13-signature model that separated ophthalmopathy from stable hyperthyroidism.

The junction had 3 bases not matched to a gene; V was cut back by 4 bases and J by 2 bases. This CDR3 is built from 14 residues. Germline CDR1 reads SGDLS; CDR2 reads YYNGEE. Exclusion applied to patients with other autoimmune diseases, uncontrolled infections, pregnancy or lactation. Clinical symptoms, serum thyroxine, TRAb, thyroid ultrasound and orbital computed tomography determined diagnosis. RNA transcripts were the template, and TCR beta CDR3 regions were amplified from them. Scientists carried out first-round RT-PCR using HTBI primers and then a second-round multiplex PCR. TCRdb re-derived calls from the multiplex PCR reads in MiXCR, one entry per CDR3 protein. Of approximately 150,000 distinct CDR3 sequences in the sample, under 45% were seen once.

Sequencing input: peripheral blood. This TCR derives from a man under 40 with Graves' ophthalmopathy. The genes are TRBV9 and TRBJ2-5; 9 bases fit TRBD2. The CDR3 bases are TGTGCCAGCAGCCGGGGACTAGCTCAAGAGACCCAGTACTTC. It yields the protein CASSRGLAQETQYF.